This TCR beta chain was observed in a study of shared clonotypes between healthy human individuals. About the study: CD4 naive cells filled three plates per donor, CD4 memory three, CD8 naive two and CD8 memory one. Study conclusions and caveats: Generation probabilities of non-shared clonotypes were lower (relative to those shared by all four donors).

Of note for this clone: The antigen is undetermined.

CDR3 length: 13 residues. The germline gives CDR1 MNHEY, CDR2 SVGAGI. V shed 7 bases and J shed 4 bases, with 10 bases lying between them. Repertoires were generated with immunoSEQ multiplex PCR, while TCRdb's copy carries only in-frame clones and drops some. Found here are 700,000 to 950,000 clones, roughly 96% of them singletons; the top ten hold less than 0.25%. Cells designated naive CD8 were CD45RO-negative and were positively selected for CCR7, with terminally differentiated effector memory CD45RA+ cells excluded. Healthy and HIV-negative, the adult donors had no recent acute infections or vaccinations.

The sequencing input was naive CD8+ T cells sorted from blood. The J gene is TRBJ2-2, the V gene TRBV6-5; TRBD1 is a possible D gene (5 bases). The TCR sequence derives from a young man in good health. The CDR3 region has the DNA TGTGCCAGCACCCCGACAGTCACCGGGGAGCTGTTTTTT. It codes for CASTPTVTGELFF.